These T cell receptor beta chains were read from a single sample in a study of blood T cell repertoires in COVID-19. Here immunoSEQ multiplex PCR was the method, and the copy in TCRdb shows in-frame clones only, minus some. This sample has a few hundred thousand clones, with roughly 88% found just once. The sample was PBMCs or T cells enriched from blood (not recorded which). These receptors all stem from a woman under 30 who had been exposed to COVID-19. The CDR3 runs from the conserved cysteine through the conserved F or W. Each record gives: D gene, V gene, J gene, clone size, CDR3 DNA, CDR3 protein. D genes are given only for firm matches. Only part of the rows carry a size: once, few, many, or a class if the clone is expanded.

NA	TRBV9	TRBJ2-1	NA	TGTGCCAGCAGCGTTAGCGAAGATGAGCAGTTCTTC	CASSVSEDEQFF
NA	TRBV7-2	TRBJ2-3	NA	TGTGCCAGCAGCGCCCGCCGGGACTCCCTGGATACGCAGTATTTT	CASSARRDSLDTQYF
TRBD1	TRBV4-3	TRBJ2-1	once	TGCGCCAGCAGCCACCTTCCGGGACAGGGCCCTGAGCAGTTCTTC	CASSHLPGQGPEQFF
NA	TRBV18	TRBJ2-1	once	TGTGCCAGCTCACCACTAGCGGAAAATGAGCAGTTCTTC	CASSPLAENEQFF
NA	TRBV3-1/TRBV3-2	TRBJ2-7	NA	TGTGCCAGCAGCCGACTCACGGGGTCCTGGTACGAGCAGTACTTC	CASSRLTGSWYEQYF
NA	TRBV28	TRBJ1-4	NA	TGTGCCAGCGTCCAGCGAACTAATGAAAAACTGTTTTTT	CASVQRTNEKLFF
TRBD1	TRBV18	TRBJ2-1	NA	TGTGCCAGCTCACTCCAGGGACAGGGGGCGAATGAGCAGTTCTTC	CASSLQGQGANEQFF
NA	TRBV28	TRBJ1-4	NA	TGTGCCAGCAGTTTGGGGGGTTGGAATGAAAAACTGTTTTTT	CASSLGGWNEKLFF
NA	TRBV5-8	TRBJ1-1	once	TGTGCCAGCAGCTTGGTAATAGCGGGGACTGAAGCTTTCTTT	CASSLVIAGTEAFF
TRBD1	TRBV7-9	TRBJ2-7	NA	TGTGCCAGCAGCTTTCGACAGGGGGTTTCCTACGAGCAGTACTTC	CASSFRQGVSYEQYF
NA	TRBV9	TRBJ1-1	NA	TGTGCCAGCAGCGTTGGACTTTTCATGAACACTGAAGCTTTCTTT	CASSVGLFMNTEAFF
NA	TRBV9	TRBJ2-3	NA	TGTGCCAGCAGCCCTAGGGGCGGGGAATATACAGATACGCAGTATTTT	CASSPRGGEYTDTQYF
NA	TRBV7-2	TRBJ1-4	NA	TGTGCCAGCAGCTTAGTAGCAGGGTCGGGTGAAAAACTGTTTTTT	CASSLVAGSGEKLFF
NA	TRBV19	TRBJ1-5	NA	TGTGCCAGTAGTATAGTTAGGGGCTACGGACAGCCCCAGCATTTT	CASSIVRGYGQPQHF
TRBD2	TRBV10-2	TRBJ2-1	once	TGCGCCAGCAGTGCAAGCGGGGGGTACAATGAGCAGTTCTTC	CASSASGGYNEQFF
NA	TRBV5-4	TRBJ2-5	NA	TGTGCCAGCAGCTTGCGGCTTGGCGGAGAGACCCAGTACTTC	CASSLRLGGETQYF
NA	TRBV7-8	TRBJ1-1	NA	TGTGCCAGCAGCTTTAAAACATTGAACACTGAAGCTTTCTTT	CASSFKTLNTEAFF
NA	TRBV7-9	TRBJ1-3	NA	TGTGCCAGCAGCTTAGTCAGGGGCCCTGGAAACACCATATATTTT	CASSLVRGPGNTIYF
TRBD1	TRBV6-5	TRBJ1-5	NA	TGTGCCAGCAGCGCCGGGACAGTTAGCAATCAGCCCCAGCATTTT	CASSAGTVSNQPQHF
NA	TRBV15	TRBJ2-3	NA	TGTGCCACCAGCAGTGGAGGGGTGGGAGATACGCAGTATTTT	CATSSGGVGDTQYF
NA	TRBV19	TRBJ1-6	NA	TGTGCCAGTAGTATACAGGGGAGAAATTCACCCCTCCACTTT	CASSIQGRNSPLHF
TRBD2	TRBV4-1	TRBJ2-7	NA	TGCGCCAGCAGCCAAGATCGACGGGAGGGAGCCTACGAGCAGTACTTC	CASSQDRREGAYEQYF